The 28 T cell receptor beta chains given below trace back to one sample, sequenced in a study of regulatory T cells in long-lasting Graves disease. Combining iRepertoire HTBI primers with Arm-PCR of CDR3 regions, the authors built TCR beta libraries. One entry per CDR3 protein results from TCRdb running MiXCR on the multiplex PCR reads. This sample yields approximately 390,000 distinct CDR3 sequences, of which about 16% are seen a single time; 20% to 25% belongs to the top ten. Time point denoted: newly diagnosed GD, antithyroid drugs for less than 3 months. With RNA extracted from PBMCs as input, the TCR library was made. These same data were also listed under a study on T cells in Graves' hyperthyroidism and ophthalmopathy.

Sequencing was performed on peripheral blood mononuclear cells (PBMCs), taken at new diagnosis, from a patient treated with antithyroid drugs. These TCRs come from a woman between 18 and 30 years old with Graves disease.

On this clonotype: Lacking the conserved final phenylalanine or tryptophan, this CDR3 likely reflects a read error. The chain has TRBV6-1 and TRBJ1-1; D gene unclear. V was shortened by 3 bases and J by 4 bases, with 12 bases between the two germline ends. CDR1 and CDR2 from the germline V gene are MNHNS and SASEGT. The CDR3 has 14 residues. The CDR3 is CASSETTRGTEAFS. DNA of the CDR3: TGTGCCAGCAGTGAGACCACGCGGGGCACTGAAGCTTTCTCT.

This sequence joins TRBV5-5 and TRBJ2-3; 7 bases line up with TRBD1. After removal of 4 bases from V and 1 base from J, the junction contained 6 bases not matched to a gene. This CDR3 is 15 amino acids long. Germline assignment: CDR1 SGHKS and CDR2 YYEKEE (reference sequence). CDR3 in amino acids: CASSLTGQGTDTQYF. The CDR3 region has the DNA TGTGCCAGCAGCCTGACAGGGCAAGGCACAGATACGCAGTATTTT.

This clonotype was detected only a few times. This chain connects TRBV25-1 to TRBJ2-3; 9 nucleotides line up with TRBD2. The J segment lost 1 base and the V segment lost 10 bases, leaving 21 bases of the junction unmatched. The CDR3 has 19 residues. CDR1 MGHDK and CDR2 SYGVNS come from the germline V gene. CDR3 nucleotides: TGTGCCACTACACTAAAGGTAGCGGGAGAGGGGGGGGGCACAGATACGCAGTATTTT. It specifies CATTLKVAGEGGGTDTQYF.

The chain employs TRBV5-1 and TRBJ2-7; TRBD1 matches 8 bases. Trimming removed 5 bases from V and 0 bases from J; junction bases left unmatched: 4. The CDR3 spans 14 residues. CDR1 and CDR2 (germline): SGHRS, YFSETQ. The CDR3 nucleotides are TGCGCCAGCAGAGGGGACAGGACCTCCTACGAGCAGTACTTC. Its translation: CASRGDRTSYEQYF.

This clonotype was seen repeatedly, ten times or more. The chain couples TRBV6-2 or TRBV6-3 to TRBJ2-7; D gene unclear. Germline V CDR1 and CDR2: MNHEY, SVGEGT. The CDR3 consists of 12 residues. V was trimmed by 5 bases and J by 3 bases, leaving 8 bases between them. The CDR3 protein is CASSELDYEQYF. DNA of the CDR3: TGTGCCAGCAGTGAATTGGACTACGAGCAGTACTTC.

The V call is TRBV11-2, the J call TRBJ2-1; TRBD1 matches 9 bases. Germline-derived CDR1 and CDR2 are SGHAT and FQNNGV. With 3 bases clipped from V and 4 bases from J, the junction kept 7 bases outside the gene matches. The CDR3 is 16 residues long. CDR3 coding DNA: TGTGCCAGCAGCTTGAGCCCTGGACAGGGGTACAATGAGCAGTTCTTC. Encoded protein: CASSLSPGQGYNEQFF.

On this clonotype: A read error may be the cause here, since a much bigger clone is one base away. CDR3 sequence reads: CASKASKNTGELFF. The CDR3 region has the DNA TGTGCCAGCAAGGCTAGCAAGAACACCGGGGAGCTGTTTTTT. The chain joins TRBV2 to TRBJ2-2; D is possibly TRBD2 (5 bases). The CDR3 consists of 14 residues. V was trimmed by 7 bases and J by 1 base, leaving 10 bases between them. The germline gives CDR1 SNHLY, CDR2 FYNNEI.

This clonotype was observed at least ten times. The J gene is TRBJ2-7, the V gene TRBV27; D gene ambiguous. The CDR3 consists of 11 residues. Germline V gene data show CDR1 as MNHEY and CDR2 as SMNVEV (reference sequence). Trimming stripped 8 bases from V and 3 bases from J, with 8 bases between. For the CDR3, the DNA is TGTGCCAGCGGGTTTAACTACGAGCAGTACTTC. Amino acids: CASGFNYEQYF.

This clonotype was detected ten times or more. This sequence joins TRBV29-1 and TRBJ2-7, with 9 bases fitting TRBD2. The germline CDR1 and CDR2 sequences are SQVTM and ANQGSEA. J lost 2 bases, V lost 5 bases, and 4 bases had no gene match. The CDR3 sequence is 13 residues long. The CDR3 here is CSVWTSETYEQYF. The CDR3 nucleotides are TGCAGCGTTTGGACTAGCGAGACCTACGAGCAGTACTTC.

CDR3 amino acids: CASSPGRENEKLFF. In DNA form, the CDR3 reads TGTGCCAGCAGCCCCGGAAGGGAGAATGAAAAACTGTTTTTT. The rearrangement links TRBV13 to TRBJ1-4; D is unclear. Trimming left V 5 bases short and J 5 bases short, with 12 bases between. Germline assignment: CDR1 PRHDT and CDR2 FYEKMQ (reference sequence). CDR3 length equals 14 residues. The full variable domain, with the rest looked up from reference TRBV13 and TRBJ1-4, is AAGVIQSPRHLIKEKRETATLKCYPIPRHDTVYWYQQGPGQDPQFLISFYEKMQSDKGSIPDRFSAQQFSDYHSELNMSSLELGDSALYFCASSPGRENEKLFFGSGTQLSVL.

In its sample, this clonotype was seen many times. The chain recombines TRBV6-1 with TRBJ2-7; 10 nucleotides align to TRBD2. Germline V CDR1 and CDR2: MNHNS, SASEGT. V was pared by 5 bases and J by 2 bases, with 6 bases of the junction left unmatched. The CDR3 runs to 15 residues. The CDR3 DNA is TGTGCCAGCAGTCCTTTGACTAGCGGGCCCTACGAGCAGTACTTC. It encodes CASSPLTSGPYEQYF.

This clonotype was recorded a few times. CDR3 in amino acids: CSARVRSQINSPLHF. CDR3 bases: TGCAGTGCTAGAGTCAGATCCCAGATCAATTCACCCCTCCACTTT. This chain joins TRBV20-1 and TRBJ1-6, with D hard to call. V was cut by 1 base and J by 7 bases, with 14 bases left in between. The CDR3 has 15 residues. The germline V gene encodes CDR1 DFQATT and CDR2 SNEGSKA (reference sequence).

This clonotype was seen many times. V gene TRBV6-1 combines with J gene TRBJ1-1; 9 positions match TRBD1. V shed 6 bases and J 4 bases; nucleotides not matched to a gene: 6. CDR1 is MNHNS, CDR2 SASEGT, per germline. The CDR3 has 14 amino acids. CDR3 coding DNA: TGTGCCAGCAGAGGACAGGGGTTAATCACTGAAGCTTTCTTT. It yields the protein CASRGQGLITEAFF.

This clonotype was counted at least ten times. The chain couples TRBV30 to TRBJ2-7; D may be TRBD2 (6 bases). The germline V and J ends were trimmed by 7 bases and 0 bases, with 19 bases remaining between them. Germline-derived CDR1 and CDR2 are GTSNPN and SVGIG (reference sequence). CDR3 length equals 15 residues. The CDR3 region has the DNA TGTGCCTACTCCCCGGGACTTTTGCCCTCCTACGAGCAGTACTTC. As protein: CAYSPGLLPSYEQYF.

This clonotype has at least ten counts. This rearrangement joins TRBV30 to TRBJ1-3, with TRBD1 matching over 7 bases. The CDR3 spans 14 residues. Germline V gene sequence: CDR1 GTSNPN, CDR2 SVGIG (reference sequence). V shed 7 bases and J 2 bases; nucleotides not matched to a gene: 8. The CDR3 protein is CALQIGQAGNTIYF. The CDR3 DNA sequence: TGTGCCTTACAAATCGGACAGGCTGGAAACACCATATATTTT.

This clonotype was picked up many times. V usage is TRBV28 and J usage is TRBJ1-6; D is undetermined. V gave up 5 bases and J gave up 4 bases, with 12 bases separating them. The germline V gene has CDR1 MDHEN and CDR2 SYDVKM. The CDR3 runs 15 residues. In DNA form, the CDR3 reads TGTGCCAGCAGTCCCCATTCAGATTATAATTCACCCCTCCACTTT. Translation gives CASSPHSDYNSPLHF.

Notes on this clonotype: Germline and junction disagree at one end, which may indicate a read error. The chain combines TRBV18 with TRBJ1-1; possible D gene TRBD1, 5 bases. Germline assignment: CDR1 KGHSH and CDR2 LQKENI. This CDR3 contains 16 residues. CDR3 DNA: TGTGCCAGCTCGCCGCAGAGTCCGGGGGTGGGCACTGAAGGTTTCTTT. It yields the protein CASSPQSPGVGTEGFF.

This clonotype came up many times. This sequence joins TRBV20-1 and TRBJ2-1; D is uncertain. V shed 3 bases and J shed 0 bases, with 12 bases lying between them. This CDR3 comprises 15 residues. The germline V gene has CDR1 DFQATT and CDR2 SNEGSKA (reference sequence). The CDR3 here is CSARPVVGSYNEQFF. In nucleotides, the CDR3 is TGCAGTGCTAGGCCCGTTGTGGGCTCCTACAATGAGCAGTTCTTC.

This clonotype was seen repeatedly, ten times or more. The chain is built from TRBV20-1 and TRBJ2-7; D might be TRBD1 (6 bases). The CDR3 extends over 14 amino acids. Germline assignment: CDR1 DFQATT and CDR2 SNEGSKA (reference sequence). Trimming removed 6 bases from V and 4 bases from J, with 19 bases in between. The CDR3 nucleotides read TGCAGTGCGCCTCTAGGGGGTGGTAGTTACGAGCAGTACTTC. Its protein product is CSAPLGGGSYEQYF.

The rearrangement joins TRBV12-3 or TRBV12-4 to TRBJ2-3, with a weak D call TRBD2 (5 bases). The DNA matches TRBJ2-7 better at its end, which makes the J call doubtful. CDR3 length: 14 amino acids. DNA of the CDR3: TGTGCCAGCAGCCTACTAGACTCGGGCCGGGAGCAGTACTTC. Amino acids: CASSLLDSGREQYF.

This clonotype was recorded many times. The chain is built from TRBV30 and TRBJ1-4; no firm D call. V was clipped by 0 bases and J by 7 bases, with 12 bases between them. Germline V gives CDR1 GTSNPN, CDR2 SVGIG (reference sequence). The CDR3 covers 14 residues. DNA of the CDR3: TGTGCCTGGAGTGTCGGGGTGCGTGGTGAAAAACTGTTTTTT. Translating gives CAWSVGVRGEKLFF.

This clonotype was found a few times. The conserved phenylalanine or tryptophan normally closing the CDR3 is absent here, so this likely arose from a read error. This chain joins TRBV9 and TRBJ1-2; TRBD1 agrees at 7 bases. This CDR3 is built from 15 residues. V lost 0 bases to trimming and J lost 4 bases; unmatched junction nucleotides: 6. CDR1 and CDR2 from the germline V gene are SGDLS and YYNGEE. CDR3 loop: CASSVGGGEFYGYTL. CDR3 nucleotides: TGTGCCAGCAGCGTAGGAGGGGGCGAATTCTATGGCTACACCCTC.

The chain couples TRBV4-1 to TRBJ1-4; D is perhaps TRBD1 (6 bases). This CDR3 is 15 amino acids long. CDR1 and CDR2 from the germline V gene are MGHRA and YSYEKL. The V gene lost 0 bases and the J gene lost 2 bases, with 7 bases spanning the gap. The CDR3 reads CASSQEGGTNEKLFF. As DNA, the CDR3 is TGCGCCAGCAGCCAAGAAGGGGGGACTAATGAAAAACTGTTTTTT.

This clonotype was found many times. The CDR3 loop reads CSARNAEAGPGDEKLFF. Written as DNA, the CDR3 is TGCAGTGCTAGAAATGCCGAAGCGGGACCGGGGGATGAAAAACTGTTTTTT. The J gene is TRBJ1-4, the V gene TRBV20-1; possibly TRBD1 for D (5 bases). The V end was cut by 2 bases, the J end by 6 bases, with 22 bases between. The germline V gene has CDR1 DFQATT and CDR2 SNEGSKA (reference sequence). There are 17 residues in the CDR3.

This clonotype was detected ten times or more. The chain links TRBV20-1 to TRBJ2-3; TRBD2 matches at 10 bases. This CDR3 spans 15 amino acids. CDR1 is DFQATT and CDR2 is SNEGSKA in the germline V gene (reference sequence). J gave up 6 bases and V 3 bases, and 9 bases lay outside the gene matches. The chain's CDR3 is CSARDQREGRDTQYF. The CDR3 nucleotides read TGCAGTGCTAGGGACCAGCGGGAGGGCCGCGATACGCAGTATTTT.

In this sample, this clonotype turned up many times. The rearrangement uses TRBV20-1 and TRBJ2-7, with D possibly being TRBD1 (5 bases). The CDR3 spans 12 residues. The V end was cut by 3 bases, the J end by 5 bases, with 11 bases between. Germline V CDR1 and CDR2: DFQATT, SNEGSKA (reference sequence). CDR3 protein: CSASRGFNEQYF. Written as DNA, the CDR3 is TGCAGTGCTAGTAGGGGTTTTAACGAGCAGTACTTC.

This clonotype has a count of ten or more. The rearrangement joins TRBV2 to TRBJ2-7, with D unresolved. Germline V gene sequence: CDR1 SNHLY, CDR2 FYNNEI. The CDR3 extends over 10 amino acids. The ends were cut back, 8 bases at V and 6 bases at J, with 8 bases in the middle. The CDR3 sequence: CASGGFEQYF. CDR3 nucleotides: TGTGCCAGCGGCGGTTTCGAGCAGTACTTC.

Ten or more counts support this clonotype. This rearrangement joins TRBV20-1 to TRBJ1-1, with 11 positions matching TRBD1. Germline CDR1 and CDR2: DFQATT and SNEGSKA (reference sequence). The CDR3 extends over 15 amino acids. V shed 5 bases and J 1 base; nucleotides not matched to a gene: 6. The CDR3, as DNA: TGCAGTGCTTGGGACAGGGGGAAGGGGAACACTGAAGCTTTCTTT. It specifies CSAWDRGKGNTEAFF.